The 31 T cell receptor beta chains reported below all come from one sample, sequenced in a study of T cell changes during pregnancy in multiple sclerosis (dated 2019 in TCRdb). To prepare the library, the immunoSEQ multiplex PCR assay was applied. The immuneACCESS repertoire file appears here via TCRdb, limited to in-frame rearrangements. These files lack a portion of the clones; in checked studies, under half of the deficit traces to unresolved V genes, and the cause of the others is not known. The sample has some 100,000 clones on record, 90% to 95% of them singletons. The biggest ten clones account for 0.7% to 0.9% of the sample. The source material was peripheral blood, sampled before pregnancy. The origin of the receptors is a female donor with multiple sclerosis, enrolled in a pregnancy study.

This chain connects TRBV9 to TRBJ2-7; 8 nucleotides agree with TRBD1. CDR1 is SGDLS and CDR2 is YYNGEE in the germline V gene. V gave up 3 bases and J gave up 2 bases; unmatched junction bases: 1. The CDR3 length is 13 residues. The CDR3: CASSATGAYEQYF. CDR3 bases: TGTGCCAGCAGCGCGACAGGGGCCTACGAGCAGTACTTC.

The J gene is TRBJ2-1, the V gene TRBV11-2; 7 nucleotides agree with TRBD1. Germline V lookup: CDR1 SGHAT, CDR2 FQNNGV. The CDR3 length is 15 residues. The V and J ends lost 2 bases and 4 bases, in that order; junction bases with no gene match: 5. CDR3 DNA sequence: TGTGCCAGCAGCTTATCCCTGGGACAGTACAATGAGCAGTTCTTC. It translates to CASSLSLGQYNEQFF.

V usage is TRBV5-1 and J usage is TRBJ2-1; TRBD2 matches at 7 bases. This CDR3 comprises 15 residues. Germline CDR1 is SGHRS and CDR2 is YFSETQ. J lost 3 bases, V lost 3 bases, and 6 bases had no gene match. DNA for the CDR3: TGCGCCAGCAGCTCGAGCGGGACCGACTACAATGAGCAGTTCTTC. It translates to CASSSSGTDYNEQFF.

This clone was detected only a few times. V usage is TRBV9 and J usage is TRBJ1-1; the match to TRBD1 covers 7 bases. CDR3 length: 14 amino acids. Germline V CDR1 and CDR2: SGDLS, YYNGEE. Trimming cost V 2 bases and J 8 bases; bases outside gene matches: 9. The DNA of the CDR3 is TGTGCCAGCAGCGTGGGGACAGTTGGCGGAGAAGCTTTCTTT. It yields the protein CASSVGTVGGEAFF.

The chain has TRBV7-3 and TRBJ2-7; TRBD1 matches 7 bases. Germline CDR1 is SGHTA and CDR2 is FQGTGA. The CDR3 is 12 amino acids. The trim removed 8 bases at V and 0 bases at J, leaving 1 base unmatched. CDR3 protein: CASGTASYEQYF. The CDR3 DNA reads TGTGCCAGCGGGACAGCCTCCTACGAGCAGTACTTC.

V usage is TRBV7-2 and J usage is TRBJ2-2; 8 bases match TRBD1. The V segment lost 7 bases and the J segment 5 bases; nucleotides outside the gene matches: 18. Looked up from germline, CDR1 is SGHTA and CDR2 is FQGNSA. The CDR3 totals 18 residues. This CDR3 is CASNRYPRQGARTGELFF. Written as DNA, the CDR3 is TGTGCCAGCAACCGATATCCCAGGCAGGGGGCAAGGACCGGGGAGCTGTTTTTT.

The genes are TRBV7-9 and TRBJ2-7, with TRBD2 as a possible D gene (6 bases). Trimming removed 4 bases at V and 0 bases at J, with 10 bases between. CDR3 length: 14 amino acids. Germline loops: CDR1 SEHNR, CDR2 FQNEAQ (reference sequence). CDR3 coding DNA: TGTGCCAGCAGCTCCCCAGCGGGCTCCTACGAGCAGTACTTC. Translated: CASSSPAGSYEQYF. Complete variable domain (other parts from reference TRBV7-9 and TRBJ2-7): DTGVSQNPRHKITKRGQNVTFRCDPISEHNRLYWYRQTLGQGPEFLTYFQNEAQLEKSRLLSDRFSAERPKGSFSTLEIQRTEQGDSAMYLCASSSPAGSYEQYFGPGTRLTVT.

This clone was seen a single time. This sequence joins TRBV7-3 and TRBJ2-3, with 16 bases fitting TRBD2. V gave up 0 bases and J gave up 5 bases; unmatched junction bases: 5. Germline V lookup: CDR1 SGHTA, CDR2 FQGTGA. This CDR3 is built from 18 residues. The CDR3 DNA is TGTGCCAGCAGCTTAACGCCGGGACTAGCGGGAGGGGGAGATACGCAGTATTTT. This translates into CASSLTPGLAGGGDTQYF.

The genes are TRBV5-1 and TRBJ1-1, with D unresolved. The CDR3 spans 12 residues. CDR1 is SGHRS, CDR2 YFSETQ, per germline. The V end lost 3 bases, the J end lost 1 base, and 4 bases lay between the germline ends. The CDR3 region has the DNA TGCGCCAGCAGCTCCTCGAACACTGAAGCTTTCTTT. It is translated as CASSSSNTEAFF.

The gene calls are TRBV30 and TRBJ1-2; 8 nucleotides match TRBD1. V lost 3 bases and J lost 7; bases outside the gene matches: 10. This CDR3 contains 14 residues. Germline-derived CDR1 and CDR2 are GTSNPN and SVGIG (reference sequence). The CDR3 sequence: CAWSRTGSIGGYTF. In DNA, the CDR3 is TGTGCCTGGAGCAGGACAGGGTCGATCGGTGGCTACACCTTC.

This rearrangement joins TRBV29-1 to TRBJ2-7; 9 nucleotides align to TRBD1. The CDR3 runs 13 residues. After removal of 2 bases from V and 4 bases from J, the junction contained 3 bases not matched to a gene. Germline V gives CDR1 SQVTM, CDR2 ANQGSEA. CDR3 in DNA: TGCAGCGTTGAAAGGACAGGGGCGTACGAGCAGTACTTC. Amino acids: CSVERTGAYEQYF.

The chain employs TRBV5-5 and TRBJ1-1, with 8 bases fitting TRBD1. Germline V gene lookup returns CDR1 SGHKS and CDR2 YYEKEE (reference sequence). V gave up 4 bases and J gave up 2 bases; unmatched junction bases: 4. The CDR3 sequence is 14 residues long. CDR3 sequence reads: CASSQTGVNTEAFF. The CDR3 DNA follows: TGTGCCAGCAGCCAGACAGGGGTTAACACTGAAGCTTTCTTT.

The V gene is TRBV6-1, the J gene TRBJ2-4; no clear D. Germline lookup yields CDR1 MNHNS and CDR2 SASEGT. The ends were cut back, 3 bases at V and 0 bases at J, with 6 bases in the middle. The CDR3 spans 14 residues. In nucleotides, the CDR3 is TGTGCCAGCAGTGAGAGGTTAGCCAAAAACATTCAGTACTTC. This codes for CASSERLAKNIQYF.

The V call is TRBV7-2, the J call TRBJ2-7; 9 nucleotides agree with TRBD2. There are 17 residues in the CDR3. Germline loops: CDR1 SGHTA, CDR2 FQGNSA. V lost 5 bases, J lost 2 bases, and 13 bases stayed unmatched. The CDR3 DNA follows: TGTGCCAGCAGCCCGAGGGTGGCGGGAGGGATCCCCTACGAGCAGTACTTC. The encoded protein is CASSPRVAGGIPYEQYF. The variable domain in full, with the rest retrieved from reference TRBV7-2 and TRBJ2-7, is GAGVSQSPSNKVTEKGKDVELRCDPISGHTALYWYRQSLGQGLEFLIYFQGNSAPDKSGLPSDRFSAERTGGSVSTLTIQRTQQEDSAVYLCASSPRVAGGIPYEQYFGPGTRLTVT.

The V gene is TRBV19, the J gene TRBJ2-1, with TRBD1 matching 8 bases. There are 14 residues in the CDR3. Germline trimming cut 5 bases from V and 7 bases from J; bases unmatched to any gene: 7. Germline V gene data show CDR1 as LNHDA and CDR2 as SQIVND (reference sequence). In nucleotides, the CDR3 is TGTGCCAGTAGTCTTCAGGGGGCGGTTAATGAGCAGTTCTTC. This gives the protein CASSLQGAVNEQFF.

V usage is TRBV5-1 and J usage is TRBJ2-6; TRBD2 might be the D (6 bases). The CDR3 contains 21 residues. The V and J ends lost 4 bases and 1 base respectively, with 27 bases between them. Germline V gives CDR1 SGHRS, CDR2 YFSETQ. The CDR3 spells CASSPRTGTQSFESGANVLTF. In nucleotides, the CDR3 is TGCGCCAGCAGCCCCCGAACCGGGACTCAAAGTTTTGAATCTGGGGCCAACGTCCTGACTTTC.

V gene TRBV28 combines with J gene TRBJ1-2, with 7 bases fitting TRBD1. Per germline, CDR1 MDHEN and CDR2 SYDVKM. The CDR3 length is 14 residues. V was clipped by 4 bases and J by 7 bases; unmatched bases: 9. CDR3 in DNA: TGTGCCAGCAGTTCCGGCAGGGGGACGGTTGGCTACACCTTC. Translation: CASSSGRGTVGYTF.

The chain employs TRBV4-1 and TRBJ1-4; a weak D match, TRBD1 (6 bases). The CDR3 loop spans 16 amino acids. Germline V gene sequence: CDR1 MGHRA, CDR2 YSYEKL. V lost 0 bases and J lost 5, with 13 bases in between. CDR3 region: CASSQEFQTGNEKLFF. The CDR3 coding sequence is TGCGCCAGCAGCCAAGAGTTTCAAACAGGGAATGAAAAACTGTTTTTT.

The J gene is TRBJ2-4, the V gene TRBV5-1; the match to TRBD1 covers 10 bases. The CDR3 is 15 amino acids. Trimming at V came to 4 bases and at J to 7 bases, leaving 8 bases not matched to a gene. CDR1 and CDR2 (germline): SGHRS, YFSETQ. The DNA for the CDR3 is TGCGCCAGCAGCATCTCCGGGACAGGGGACAACATTCAGTACTTC. Amino acid sequence: CASSISGTGDNIQYF.

A word on this clone: The identical CDR3 is also encoded by other nucleotide sequences in the sample. The rearrangement links TRBV30 to TRBJ1-4; D is perhaps TRBD1 (6 bases). Germline CDR1 GTSNPN, CDR2 SVGIG (reference sequence). V was trimmed by 6 bases and J by 7 bases, leaving 12 bases between them. The CDR3 has 12 amino acids. The DNA of the CDR3 is TGTGCCTGCCGTGCAGGGGCTGAAAAACTGTTTTTT. Its protein product is CACRAGAEKLFF.

This rearrangement joins TRBV5-5 to TRBJ2-5, with D possibly being TRBD2 (5 bases). Germline V gives CDR1 SGHKS, CDR2 YYEKEE (reference sequence). Trimming removed 3 bases from V and 5 bases from J, with 14 bases in between. This CDR3 has 14 amino acids. CDR3 bases: TGTGCCAGCAGCTCGGCCGGGGTTTCGGAGACCCAGTACTTC. Amino acid sequence: CASSSAGVSETQYF.

CDR3 sequence: CASRGHSKEEKLFF. The CDR3 DNA follows: TGTGCCAGCAGGGGGCACAGCAAAGAGGAAAAACTGTTTTTT. The chain links TRBV25-1 to TRBJ1-4; D possibly corresponds to TRBD1 (5 bases). Trimming removed 6 bases at V and 8 bases at J, with 16 bases between. The V gene's germline CDR1 is MGHDK and CDR2 SYGVNS. This CDR3 has 14 amino acids.

The CDR3 sequence is CASKPGQGDGYTF. The DNA for the CDR3 is TGTGCCAGTAAGCCGGGACAGGGGGATGGCTACACCTTC. The rearrangement uses TRBV19 and TRBJ1-2, with TRBD1 matching over 11 bases. After removal of 7 bases from V and 6 bases from J, the junction contained 4 bases not matched to a gene. The CDR3 runs 13 residues. Germline values: CDR1 LNHDA, CDR2 SQIVND (reference sequence). Based on the CDR3 plus reference TRBV19 and TRBJ1-2, the full variable domain is DGGITQSPKYLFRKEGQNVTLSCEQNLNHDAMYWYRQDPGQGLRLIYYSQIVNDFQKGDIAEGYSVSREKKESFPLTVTSAQKNPTAFYLCASKPGQGDGYTFGSGTRLTVV.

The chain is built from TRBV11-2 and TRBJ2-3; D remains ambiguous. This CDR3 is built from 13 residues. Germline loops: CDR1 SGHAT, CDR2 FQNNGV. V was pared by 6 bases and J by 0 bases, with 7 bases between. The CDR3 loop reads CASSLGSTDTQYF. As DNA, the CDR3 is TGTGCCAGCAGTCTCGGGAGCACAGATACGCAGTATTTT.

This rearrangement joins TRBV29-1 to TRBJ1-2, with D possibly matching TRBD1 (5 bases). The CDR3 has 11 residues. V lost 2 bases and J lost 8, with 9 bases in between. In germline, CDR1 is SQVTM, CDR2 ANQGSEA. CDR3 region: CSVETREGYTF. The CDR3 nucleotides are TGCAGCGTTGAAACCAGGGAAGGCTACACCTTC.

This chain connects TRBV5-4 to TRBJ2-7; 9 bases are a match to TRBD1. Germline V gene data show CDR1 as SGHNT and CDR2 as YYREEE (reference sequence). This CDR3 is built from 14 residues. V dropped 3 bases and J dropped 5; count of bases not matched to a gene: 6. The CDR3 DNA reads TGTGCCAGCAGCTCCGGGACAGGGATTCACGAGCAGTACTTC. Its protein is CASSSGTGIHEQYF.

The chain employs TRBV5-1 and TRBJ2-3, with 9 bases aligning to TRBD1. V shed 0 bases, J shed 2 bases, and the junction held 4 bases outside the gene matches. CDR1 is SGHRS, CDR2 YFSETQ, per germline. The CDR3 length is 16 residues. The CDR3 nucleotides read TGCGCCAGCAGCTTGGTGGACAGGGGACCCACAGATACGCAGTATTTT. This codes for CASSLVDRGPTDTQYF.

V gene TRBV5-6 combines with J gene TRBJ2-1; 11 nucleotides agree with TRBD2. CDR1 is SGHDT and CDR2 is YYEEEE in the germline V gene. V lost 2 bases and J lost 5; bases outside the gene matches: 15. This CDR3 is 19 amino acids long. This CDR3 is CASSFTRMSGLAENNEQFF. CDR3 nucleotides: TGTGCCAGCAGCTTCACCCGTATGTCGGGACTAGCGGAGAACAATGAGCAGTTCTTC.

The CDR3 loop reads CATSRDPGRGRLNEQFF. The CDR3 DNA follows: TGTGCCACCAGCAGAGATCCAGGCAGGGGGCGCCTCAATGAGCAGTTCTTC. This chain uses TRBV15 with TRBJ2-1; 8 bases fit TRBD1. Germline CDR1 is LNHNV and CDR2 is YYDKDF (reference sequence). The CDR3 has 17 amino acids. The trim removed 0 bases at V and 6 bases at J, leaving 10 bases unmatched.

J is TRBJ1-1 and V is TRBV11-2, with D possibly matching TRBD1 (5 bases). Trimming pared 3 bases from V and 1 base from J, leaving 9 bases between. The CDR3 runs 14 residues. Per germline, CDR1 SGHAT and CDR2 FQNNGV. In DNA form, the CDR3 reads TGTGCCAGCAGCTTGGGGGGACGGAACACTGAAGCTTTCTTT. Protein: CASSLGGRNTEAFF.

V gene TRBV30 combines with J gene TRBJ2-2; D not resolved. This CDR3 comprises 11 residues. From germline, CDR1 is GTSNPN and CDR2 SVGIG (reference sequence). V lost 4 bases and J lost 6, with 6 bases in between. CDR3 DNA sequence: TGTGCCTGGATACTGGCCGGGGAGCTGTTTTTT. As protein: CAWILAGELFF.